This T cell receptor (beta chain) derives from a study of blood T cell repertoires in COVID-19. Overall study context: PBMCs, B-cell-depleted T cells, or T cells provided the cDNA or gDNA that made up the material.

Germline V gene data show CDR1 as SGHNT and CDR2 as YENEEA. Trimming removed 4 bases at V and 6 bases at J, with 12 bases between. The CDR3 covers 14 residues. In the original processing: Nucleated cell number was recorded as an estimate derived from reference gene primer amplification. Assay: immunoSEQ multiplex PCR; the TCRdb copy retains only in-frame clones and omits some. The V and J calls and the clone size are those of that table, but D and trimming were determined from the DNA. Among 100,000 to 150,000 clones, more than 70% were seen once, and the ten largest hold 1.2%. Sequencing was done on a sample of peripheral blood. This chain connects TRBV11-3 to TRBJ2-2; D possibly corresponds to TRBD2 (6 bases). The sequence derives from an elderly woman with acute or convalescent COVID-19. The CDR3: CASSSQRAAGELFF. In DNA, the CDR3 is TGTGCCAGCAGCTCCCAGCGGGCCGCCGGGGAGCTGTTTTTT.